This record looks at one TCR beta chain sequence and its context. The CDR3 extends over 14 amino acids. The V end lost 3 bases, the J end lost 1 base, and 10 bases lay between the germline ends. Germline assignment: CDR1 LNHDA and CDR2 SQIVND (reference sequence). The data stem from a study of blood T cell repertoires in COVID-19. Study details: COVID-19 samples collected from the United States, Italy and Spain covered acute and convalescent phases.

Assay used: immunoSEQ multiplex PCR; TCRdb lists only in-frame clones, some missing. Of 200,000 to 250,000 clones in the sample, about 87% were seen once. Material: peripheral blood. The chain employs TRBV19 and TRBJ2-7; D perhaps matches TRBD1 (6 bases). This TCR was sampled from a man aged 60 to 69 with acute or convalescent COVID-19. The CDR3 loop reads CASSISGVSYEQYF. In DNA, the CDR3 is TGTGCCAGTAGTATTTCAGGGGTTTCCTACGAGCAGTACTTC.